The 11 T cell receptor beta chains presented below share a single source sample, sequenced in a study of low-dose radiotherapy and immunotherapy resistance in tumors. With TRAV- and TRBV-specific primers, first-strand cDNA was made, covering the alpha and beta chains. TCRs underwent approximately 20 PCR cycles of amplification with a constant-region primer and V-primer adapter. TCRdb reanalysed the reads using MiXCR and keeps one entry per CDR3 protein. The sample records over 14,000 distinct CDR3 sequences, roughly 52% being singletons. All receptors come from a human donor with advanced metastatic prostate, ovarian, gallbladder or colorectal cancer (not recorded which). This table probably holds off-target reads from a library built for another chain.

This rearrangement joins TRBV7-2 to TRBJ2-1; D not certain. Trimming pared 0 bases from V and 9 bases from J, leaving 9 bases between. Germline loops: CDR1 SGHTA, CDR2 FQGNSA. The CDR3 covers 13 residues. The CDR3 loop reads CASSLAGWSEQFF. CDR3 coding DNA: TGTGCCAGCAGCTTAGCGGGCTGGTCTGAGCAGTTCTTC.

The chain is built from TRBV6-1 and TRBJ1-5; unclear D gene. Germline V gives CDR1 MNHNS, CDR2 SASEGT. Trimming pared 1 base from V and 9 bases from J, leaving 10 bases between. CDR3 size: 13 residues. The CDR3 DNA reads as TGTGCCAGCAGTGAAGAGGGCGCACGGCCCCAGCATTTT. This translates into CASSEEGARPQHF.

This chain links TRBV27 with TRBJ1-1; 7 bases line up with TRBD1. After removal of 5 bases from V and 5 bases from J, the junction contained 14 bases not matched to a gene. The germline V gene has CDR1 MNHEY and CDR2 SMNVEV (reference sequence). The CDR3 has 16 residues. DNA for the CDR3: TGTGCCAGCAGTACATCCTGGGAGGGGGCGCGGACTGAAGCTTTCTTT. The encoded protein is CASSTSWEGARTEAFF.

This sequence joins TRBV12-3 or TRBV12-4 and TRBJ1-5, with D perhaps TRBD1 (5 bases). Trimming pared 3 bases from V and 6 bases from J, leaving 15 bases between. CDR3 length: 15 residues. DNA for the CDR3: TGTGCCAGCAGTTTCGGCTCAGGGATTGGTCAGCCCCAGCATTTT. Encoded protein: CASSFGSGIGQPQHF.

The CDR3 nucleotides read TGTGCCAGCAGCTCTGGGCGGGGGATGTGGGAGCAGTACTTC. Translation gives CASSSGRGMWEQYF. The chain joins TRBV7-2 to TRBJ2-7; 7 nucleotides align to TRBD2. The CDR3 covers 14 residues. Per germline, CDR1 SGHTA and CDR2 FQGNSA. The junction had 10 bases not matched to a gene; V was cut back by 4 bases and J by 7 bases.

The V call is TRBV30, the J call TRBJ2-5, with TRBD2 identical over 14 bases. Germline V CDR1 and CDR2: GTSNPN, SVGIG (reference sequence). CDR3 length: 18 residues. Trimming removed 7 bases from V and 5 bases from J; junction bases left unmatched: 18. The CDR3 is CAFSGGTSGRRGRETQYF. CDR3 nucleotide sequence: TGTGCCTTCTCGGGTGGGACTAGCGGGAGACGAGGACGGGAGACCCAGTACTTC. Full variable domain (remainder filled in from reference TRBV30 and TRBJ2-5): SQTIHQWPATLVQPVGSPLSLECTVEGTSNPNLYWYRQAAGRGLQLLFYSVGIGQISSEVPQNLSASRPQDRQFILSSKKLLLSDSGFYLCAFSGGTSGRRGRETQYFGPGTRLLVL.

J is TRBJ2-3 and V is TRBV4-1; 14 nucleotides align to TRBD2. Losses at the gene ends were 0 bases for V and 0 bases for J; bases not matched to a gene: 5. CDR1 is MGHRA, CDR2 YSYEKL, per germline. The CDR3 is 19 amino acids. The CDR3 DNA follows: TGCGCCAGCAGCCAAGATGGGACTAGCGGGGGCCTTAGCACAGATACGCAGTATTTT. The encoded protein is CASSQDGTSGGLSTDTQYF.

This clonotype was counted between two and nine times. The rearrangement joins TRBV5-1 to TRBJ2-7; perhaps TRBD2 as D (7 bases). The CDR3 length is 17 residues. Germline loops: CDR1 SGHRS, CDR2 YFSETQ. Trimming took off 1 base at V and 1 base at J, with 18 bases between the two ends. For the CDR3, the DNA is TGCGCCAGCAGCTTGCGAGAGGGGGGGTACCTTTCCTACGAGCAGTACTTC. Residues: CASSLREGGYLSYEQYF.

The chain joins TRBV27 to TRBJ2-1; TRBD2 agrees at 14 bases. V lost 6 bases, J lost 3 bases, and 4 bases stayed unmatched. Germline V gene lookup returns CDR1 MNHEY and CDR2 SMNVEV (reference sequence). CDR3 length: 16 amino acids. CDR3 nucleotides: TGTGCCAGCAGGGCCGGGACTAGCGGGAGCTACAATGAGCAGTTCTTC. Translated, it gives CASRAGTSGSYNEQFF.

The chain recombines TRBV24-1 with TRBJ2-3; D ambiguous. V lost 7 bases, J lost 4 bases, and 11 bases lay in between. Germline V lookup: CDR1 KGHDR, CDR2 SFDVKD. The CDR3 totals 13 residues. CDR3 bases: TGTGCCACCAGAGGACCAGGCGCAGATACGCAGTATTTT. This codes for CATRGPGADTQYF.

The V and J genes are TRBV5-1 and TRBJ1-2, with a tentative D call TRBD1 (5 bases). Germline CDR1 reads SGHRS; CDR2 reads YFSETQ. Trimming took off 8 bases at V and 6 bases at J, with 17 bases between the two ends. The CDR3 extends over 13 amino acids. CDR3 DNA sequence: TGCGCCAGTAACCGAGGGGACGGAGATGGCTACACCTTC. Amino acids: CASNRGDGDGYTF.